This T cell receptor beta chain was found in a study of blood T cell repertoires in COVID-19. The age range of participants was about 18 to 95 years, with residence in about 25 US areas. All exposed participants met a person with COVID-19 within 2 weeks before entering the study. The V gene's germline CDR1 is SGHDN and CDR2 FVKESK. The CDR3 is made up of 15 amino acids. The V gene end was trimmed by 6 bases and the J gene end by 5 bases; junction bases not matched to a gene: 11. In the original analysis: Quantification of nucleated cells was approximated via reference gene primer amplification. Repertoires were generated with immunoSEQ multiplex PCR, while TCRdb's copy carries only in-frame clones and drops some. V, J and clone size are those of that table, while D and trimming were read from the DNA. The sample lists 350,000 to 450,000 clones, about 89% seen once, with roughly 0.9% in the top ten.

Concerning this clone itself: The sample has other DNA sequences that encode this CDR3 too.

The receptor's source is a woman aged 40 to 49 who had been exposed to COVID-19. This sequence joins TRBV14 and TRBJ1-1, with TRBD1 matching over 8 bases. Sequencing was performed on PBMCs or T cells enriched from blood (not recorded which). DNA for the CDR3: TGTGCCAGCAGTCTAAGAACAGGGGGGAAAACTGAAGCTTTCTTT. Its protein is CASSLRTGGKTEAFF.